The sequence of this T cell receptor beta chain was determined in a study of memory CD4+ T cells and cytomegalovirus serostatus. Study-level background: Donors were healthy Belgian adults, 10 or so CMV seropositive and about 24 seronegative.

Single viable CD3+CD4+CD8-CD45RO+ cells were sorted as the memory CD4+ T cells. Germline V gives CDR1 LNHDA, CDR2 SQIVND (reference sequence). Trimming shortened V by 5 bases and J by 5 bases, and 6 bases separated the two germline ends. CDR3 size: 11 residues. Per the original data handling: Out-of-frame sequences were removed, leaving 2,000,000 or so distinct TCRbeta sequences. Only in-frame clones appear in the TCRdb table, and some are missing; sequencing was by immunoSEQ multiplex PCR. Clone size and V and J calls were adopted from that table, with D and trimming inferred from the DNA. There are 54,000 or so clones in the sample; roughly 81% occur only once, and approximately 0.99% lies in the top ten.

Sequenced: memory CD4+ T cells from blood. The origin of this receptor is an adult in good health and CMV-seronegative. The V gene is TRBV19, the J gene TRBJ2-5, with D uncertain. As DNA, the CDR3 is TGTGCCAGTAGTTCCGGGGAGACCCAGTACTTC. Translation: CASSSGETQYF.